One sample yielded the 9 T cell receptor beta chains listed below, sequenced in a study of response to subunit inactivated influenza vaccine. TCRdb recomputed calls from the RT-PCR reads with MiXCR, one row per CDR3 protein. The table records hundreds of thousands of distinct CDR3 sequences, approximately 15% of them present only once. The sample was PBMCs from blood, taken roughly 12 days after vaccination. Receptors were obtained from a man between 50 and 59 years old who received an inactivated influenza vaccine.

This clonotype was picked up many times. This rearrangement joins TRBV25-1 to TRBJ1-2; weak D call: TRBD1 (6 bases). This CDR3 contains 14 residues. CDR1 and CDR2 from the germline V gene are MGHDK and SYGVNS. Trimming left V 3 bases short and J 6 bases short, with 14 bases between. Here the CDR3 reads CASSDREGVHGYTF. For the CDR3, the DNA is TGTGCCAGCAGTGACAGGGAGGGGGTGCATGGCTACACCTTC.

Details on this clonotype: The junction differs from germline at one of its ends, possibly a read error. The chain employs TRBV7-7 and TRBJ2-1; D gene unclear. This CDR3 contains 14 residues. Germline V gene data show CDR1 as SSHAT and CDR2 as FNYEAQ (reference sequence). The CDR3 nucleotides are TGTGCTAGCAGCTTAGGTGATGGTAACAATGAGCAGTTCTTC. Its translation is CASSLGDGNNEQFF.

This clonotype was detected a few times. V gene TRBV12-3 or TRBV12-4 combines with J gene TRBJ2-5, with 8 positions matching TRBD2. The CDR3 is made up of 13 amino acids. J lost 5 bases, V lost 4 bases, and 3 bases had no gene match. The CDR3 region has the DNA TGTGCCAGCAGTTCAAGCGGGAGTGAGACCCAGTACTTC. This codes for CASSSSGSETQYF.

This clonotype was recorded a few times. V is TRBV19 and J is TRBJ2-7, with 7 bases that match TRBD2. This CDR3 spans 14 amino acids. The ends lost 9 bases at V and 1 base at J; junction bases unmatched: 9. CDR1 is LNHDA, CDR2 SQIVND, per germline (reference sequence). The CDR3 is CASAVGGGSYEQYF. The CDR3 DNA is TGTGCCAGCGCGGTGGGCGGGGGATCCTACGAGCAGTACTTC. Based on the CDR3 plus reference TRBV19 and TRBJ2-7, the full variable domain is DGGITQSPKYLFRKEGQNVTLSCEQNLNHDAMYWYRQDPGQGLRLIYYSQIVNDFQKGDIAEGYSVSREKKESFPLTVTSAQKNPTAFYLCASAVGGGSYEQYFGPGTRLTVT.

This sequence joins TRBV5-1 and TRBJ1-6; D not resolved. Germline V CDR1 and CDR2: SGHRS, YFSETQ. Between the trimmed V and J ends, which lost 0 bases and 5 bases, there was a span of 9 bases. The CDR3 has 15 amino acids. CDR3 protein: CASSLEGINNSPLHF. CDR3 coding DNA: TGCGCCAGCAGCTTGGAAGGGATTAATAATTCACCCCTCCACTTT.

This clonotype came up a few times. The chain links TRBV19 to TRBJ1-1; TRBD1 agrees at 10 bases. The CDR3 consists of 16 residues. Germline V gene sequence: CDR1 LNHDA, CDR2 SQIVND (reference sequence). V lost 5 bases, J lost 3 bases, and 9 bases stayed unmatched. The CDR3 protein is CASSSSTGGTYTEAFF. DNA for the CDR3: TGTGCCAGTAGTTCCTCGACAGGGGGCACGTACACTGAAGCTTTCTTT.

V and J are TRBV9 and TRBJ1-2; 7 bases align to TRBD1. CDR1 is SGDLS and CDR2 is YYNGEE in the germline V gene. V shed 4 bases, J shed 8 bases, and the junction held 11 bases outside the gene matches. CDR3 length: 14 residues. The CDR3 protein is CASSPRDSLWGYTF. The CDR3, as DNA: TGTGCCAGCAGCCCACGGGACAGTCTGTGGGGCTACACCTTC. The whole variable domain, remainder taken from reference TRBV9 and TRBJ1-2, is DSGVTQTPKHLITATGQRVTLRCSPRSGDLSVYWYQQSLDQGLQFLIQYYNGEERAKGNILERFSAQQFPDLHSELNLSSLELGDSALYFCASSPRDSLWGYTFGSGTRLTVV.

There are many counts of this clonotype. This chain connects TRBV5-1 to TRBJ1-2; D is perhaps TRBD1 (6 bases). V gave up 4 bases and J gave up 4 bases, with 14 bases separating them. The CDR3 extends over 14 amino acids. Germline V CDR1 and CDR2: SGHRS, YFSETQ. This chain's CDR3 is CASSPGRGGYGYTF. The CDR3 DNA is TGCGCCAGCAGCCCGGGCCGAGGGGGCTATGGCTACACCTTC.

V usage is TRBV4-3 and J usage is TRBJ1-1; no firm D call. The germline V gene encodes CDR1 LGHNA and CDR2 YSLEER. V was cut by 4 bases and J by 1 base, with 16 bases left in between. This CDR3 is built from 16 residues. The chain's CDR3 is CASSPSGSRGNTEAFF. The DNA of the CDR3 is TGCGCCAGCAGCCCCTCGGGTTCCCGGGGGAACACTGAAGCTTTCTTT.